This T cell receptor (beta chain) was observed in a study of shared clonotypes between healthy human individuals. Regarding the study as a whole: The researchers took only blood, and tissue repertoires probably look different.

Germline CDR1 and CDR2: MGHRA and YSYEKL. The CDR3 loop spans 16 amino acids. V dropped 0 bases and J dropped 4 bases, with 13 bases sitting between them. Positive CCR7 selection of CD45RO-negative cells yielded the naive CD8 cells, and terminally differentiated effector memory CD45RA+ cells were excluded. The authors ran the assay at deep level. Original processing notes: ImmunoSEQ junction-only sequences lacked quality scores, so their filtering differed. Measured with immunoSEQ multiplex PCR; TCRdb has only the in-frame clones, and not every one. That table supplies the V and J calls and clone size; D and trimming were determined from the DNA. The data show roughly 2,000,000 clones, approximately 92% seen once. With respect to this clone: Its cognate antigen is unknown.

This sequence was found in a man aged 18 to 30 in good health. Some clones in this sample may be carry-over from other donors' samples. The chain couples TRBV4-1 to TRBJ1-5; unclear D gene. Material: naive CD8+ T cells from PBMCs. CDR3 loop: CASSQDNFVFNQPQHF. The DNA for the CDR3 is TGCGCCAGCAGCCAAGATAATTTCGTTTTTAATCAGCCCCAGCATTTT.